This T cell receptor (beta chain) was sequenced for a study of control samples from healthy donors and cancer patients. Libraries were prepared by immunoSEQ multiplex PCR; TCRdb keeps only in-frame clonotypes and omits some of them. The data hold tens of thousands of clones, with over 85% observed a single time. The sequenced sample consisted of PBMCs. The sequence was obtained from a man in his fifties or sixties with colorectal cancer.

The CDR3 here is CASSGTGPRETQYF. Written as DNA, the CDR3 is TGTGCCAGCTCGGGGACAGGGCCCCGAGAGACCCAGTACTTC. The J gene is TRBJ2-5, the V gene TRBV18, with 9 nucleotides matching TRBD1. The V segment lost 6 bases and the J segment 4 bases; nucleotides outside the gene matches: 6. The CDR3 contains 14 residues. CDR1 and CDR2 from the germline V gene are KGHSH and LQKENI.